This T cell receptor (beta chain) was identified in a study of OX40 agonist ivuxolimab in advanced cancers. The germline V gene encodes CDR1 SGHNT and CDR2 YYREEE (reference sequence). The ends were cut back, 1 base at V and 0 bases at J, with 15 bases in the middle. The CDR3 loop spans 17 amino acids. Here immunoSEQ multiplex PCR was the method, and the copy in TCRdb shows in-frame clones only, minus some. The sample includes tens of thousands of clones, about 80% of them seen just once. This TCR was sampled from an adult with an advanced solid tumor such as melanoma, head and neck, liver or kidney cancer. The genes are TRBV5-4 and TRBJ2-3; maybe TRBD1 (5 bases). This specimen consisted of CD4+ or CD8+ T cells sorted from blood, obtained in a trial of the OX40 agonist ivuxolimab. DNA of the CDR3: TGTGCCAGCAGCTTGAACCCCCGGACACGGAGCACAGATACGCAGTATTTT. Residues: CASSLNPRTRSTDTQYF.